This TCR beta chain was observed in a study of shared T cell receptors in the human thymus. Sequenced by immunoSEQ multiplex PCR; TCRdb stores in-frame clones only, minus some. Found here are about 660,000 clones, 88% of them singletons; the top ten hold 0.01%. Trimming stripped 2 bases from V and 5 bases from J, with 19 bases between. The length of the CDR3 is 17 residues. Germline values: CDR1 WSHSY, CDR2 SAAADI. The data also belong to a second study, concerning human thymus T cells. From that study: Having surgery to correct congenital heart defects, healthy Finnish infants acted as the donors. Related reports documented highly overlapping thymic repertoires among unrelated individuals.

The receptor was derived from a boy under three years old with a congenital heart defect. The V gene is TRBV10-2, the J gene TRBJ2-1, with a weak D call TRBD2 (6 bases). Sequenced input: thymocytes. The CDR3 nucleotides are TGCGCCAGCAGTGAGCCCAGAACTAGCCCATCTGACAATGAGCAGTTCTTC. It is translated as CASSEPRTSPSDNEQFF.